This T cell receptor beta chain was sequenced in a study of siplizumab effects on memory and regulatory T cells (dated by TCRdb to the late 2010s). About the full investigation: The study examined how the anti-CD2 antibody siplizumab affects alloreactive T-cell subsets in allogeneic mixed lymphocyte reactions built from human PBMCs. Study-level results and caveats: Of the alloreactive CD4+ clones that could be mapped, the Treg-derived share averaged around 64% with siplizumab compared with around 27% in control reactions. Whether proliferating Tregs from siplizumab cultures were suppressive was not functionally confirmed. Unstimulated naive T cells appeared to be more diverse than memory T cells, and naive cells seemed to make a substantial contribution to the alloresponse. Because sequences at frequencies below about 10^-5 were poorly captured, only a minor fraction of alloreactive clones could be mapped back to unstimulated subsets. About 75-96% of proliferating CD4+ or CD8+ clones could not be given a naive or memory phenotype. Siplizumab significantly reduced the cumulative frequency of alloreactive sequences traceable to unstimulated CD4+ memory T cells.

Sorted unstimulated T cells and proliferating T cells recovered from mixed lymphocyte reactions underwent TCRbeta CDR3 sequencing. Fresh whole blood from around 11 HLA-typed healthy donors was used to isolate PBMCs. To map where alloreactive clones came from, unstimulated CD4+ non-regulatory T cells were FACS-sorted. Taken from the germline V gene, the CDR1 and CDR2 loops are SGHAT and FQNNGV. V sheds 0 bases and J sheds 2 bases, leaving 10 bases between their ends. Taken from cysteine to phenylalanine, the CDR3 has 15 residues. The CDR3 DNA has 45 bases and is translated from base 1. The protocol used for the library was the immunoSEQ multiplex PCR assay. Some 100,000 TCR templates per sample were assayed by the deep sequencing platform. Genomic DNA extracted from sorted T cells was used for TCRbeta CDR3 sequencing. Turning to the authors' computational methods: The R programming language was used for clonal analysis of the TCRbeta CDR3 data. Unstimulated samples were compared with post-reaction CFSE-low samples to define alloreactive CD4+ and CD8+ clones. Regulatory or non-regulatory origin of alloreactive CD4+ clones was assigned by matching sequences to the sorted unstimulated Treg and non-Treg repertoires. In TCRdb, the immuneACCESS table is reduced to in-frame sequences with V and J assigned. These tables do not hold every clone; where another copy was compared, an unresolved V gene accounts for under half, and the others remain unexplained. V and J calls and clone size follow that table, whereas D and trimming were derived from the DNA. This sample has roughly 120,000 clones in its table, and around 94% of those were observed once. The ten largest clones capture around 1.5% of the sample.

With respect to this clone: It lacks a known antigen. No base qualities exist here, and no much larger clone lies one base off it.

Sequenced input: non-Treg CD4+ T cells sorted from blood. The cell subset or site label for this specimen denotes: FACS-sorted unstimulated CD4+ non-regulatory T cells. Rearrangement joined TRBV11-2 to TRBJ1-2; 6 matching bases give a weak D call of TRBD1. The receptor's source is a human donor in good health. The nucleotides are TGTGCCAGCAGCTTAGAAGGGGACACGAACTATGGCTACACCTTC. Its protein product is CASSLEGDTNYGYTF.